This T cell receptor (beta chain) comes out of a study of blood T cell repertoires in COVID-19. Background on the study: Acute and convalescent COVID-19 specimens originated in the United States, Italy and Spain. Sources were T cells, B-cell-depleted T cells, or PBMCs; the material itself was cDNA or gDNA.

The CDR3 consists of 15 residues. After removal of 0 bases from V and 7 bases from J, the junction contained 3 bases not matched to a gene. Germline CDR1 is LGHDT and CDR2 is YNNKEL (reference sequence). In the study's own analysis: Amplification from reference gene primers served as the basis for estimated nucleated cell counts. The table came from immunoSEQ multiplex PCR; TCRdb's copy has only in-frame clones and leaves some out. Clonal size and the V and J genes are those of that table, whereas D and trimming came from the DNA. The sample consists of about 42,000 clones, more than 70% of them appearing once.

The chain has TRBV3-1 (or the pseudogene TRBV3-2) and TRBJ2-1; 10 nucleotides match TRBD2. Sequencing was performed on peripheral blood. The receptor was derived from a human donor in a cohort sampled during active COVID-19. The CDR3 is CASSQDLTSGNEQFF. The CDR3 DNA is TGTGCCAGCAGCCAAGACCTGACTAGCGGGAATGAGCAGTTCTTC.